The clone carrying this TCR beta chain came up many times. Its antigen is currently unknown. The data were obtained in a study of CD8+CD57+ T cells in acquired aplastic anemia. Study-wide results and limits: Patients and controls had in common 25 to 30 CD8+ CDR3 sequences.

The template used for profiling TCR beta VDJ and CDR3 was genomic DNA. TCRdb fed the reads into MiXCR, producing one record per CDR3 protein. Of under 200,000 distinct CDR3 sequences in the sample, around half are singletons; the top ten hold about 1.7%. Individuals selected for sequencing had exhibited CD8+CD57+ cell expansion on flow cytometry. Among the patients, all had severe acquired aplastic anemia. When blood sampling took place, the patients had received no therapy. The germline V gene has CDR1 SGHRS and CDR2 YFSETQ. Trimming at V came to 0 bases and at J to 5 bases, leaving 4 bases not matched to a gene. This CDR3 contains 16 residues.

The TCR originated in a human donor with aplastic anemia. The sequenced material came from sorted CD4+, CD8+, or CD8+CD57+ T cells (not recorded which) from PBMCs. The chain is built from TRBV5-1 and TRBJ2-3, with 12 bases matching TRBD2. CDR3 DNA: TGCGCCAGCAGCTTGGCCTCGGGACTAGCGGGAGATACGCAGTATTTT. It codes for CASSLASGLAGDTQYF.